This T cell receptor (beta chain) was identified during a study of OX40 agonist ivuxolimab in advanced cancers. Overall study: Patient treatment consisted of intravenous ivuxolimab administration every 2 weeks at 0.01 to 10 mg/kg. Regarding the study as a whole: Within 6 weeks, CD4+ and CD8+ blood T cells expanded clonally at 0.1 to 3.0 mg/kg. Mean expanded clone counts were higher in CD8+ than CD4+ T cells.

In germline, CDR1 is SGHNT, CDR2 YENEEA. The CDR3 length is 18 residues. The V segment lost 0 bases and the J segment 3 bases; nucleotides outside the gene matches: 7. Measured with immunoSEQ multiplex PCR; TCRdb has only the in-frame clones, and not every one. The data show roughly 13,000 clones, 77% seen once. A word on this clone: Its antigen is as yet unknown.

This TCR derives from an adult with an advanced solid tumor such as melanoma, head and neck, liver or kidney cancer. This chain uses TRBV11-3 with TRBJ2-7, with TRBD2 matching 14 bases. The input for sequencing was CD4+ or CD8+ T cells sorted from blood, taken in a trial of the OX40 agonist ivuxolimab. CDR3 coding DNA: TGTGCCAGCAGCTTAGATCGGCTGGGACTAGCGGGAGACTACGAGCAGTACTTC. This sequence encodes CASSLDRLGLAGDYEQYF.